Listed below are T cell receptor beta chains from one sample, sequenced in a study of blood T cell repertoires in COVID-19. Here immunoSEQ multiplex PCR was the method, and the copy in TCRdb shows in-frame clones only, minus some. Here the sample spans 55,000 to 65,000 clones, approximately 78% being singletons. Input material: peripheral blood. The source of these receptors is a human donor in a cohort sampled during active COVID-19. CDR3s include the opening cysteine and the closing phenylalanine or tryptophan. A D gene is named only where the DNA matches it firmly. The size entry is marked missing in some rows and otherwise reads once, few, many or a size class.

clone size | J gene | V gene | D gene | CDR3 protein | CDR3 DNA
- | TRBJ2-5 | TRBV5-4 | TRBD2 | CASSFPAGGIDFQETQYF | TGTGCCAGCAGCTTCCCGGCGGGGGGGATAGACTTCCAAGAGACCCAGTACTTC
once | TRBJ1-4 | TRBV6-2/TRBV6-3 | TRBD1 | CASSTPDRNEKLFF | TGTGCCAGCAGTACCCCGGACAGGAATGAAAAACTGTTTTTT
- | TRBJ1-2 | TRBV6-2/TRBV6-3 | TRBD1 | CASSPWGTGGDYGYTF | TGTGCCAGCAGTCCCTGGGGGACAGGGGGCGACTATGGCTACACCTTC
- | TRBJ2-1 | TRBV6-5 | - | CASRDDSTYNEQFF | TGTGCCAGCAGAGACGACAGCACCTACAATGAGCAGTTCTTC
- | TRBJ2-2 | TRBV10-3 | TRBD2 | CAISGRGSGGQNTGELFF | TGTGCCATCAGCGGGAGGGGTAGCGGGGGACAGAACACCGGGGAGCTGTTTTTT
- | TRBJ2-7 | TRBV19 | TRBD2 | CASLGPAGGVDEQYF | TGTGCCAGTCTGGGTCCAGCGGGGGGGGTCGACGAGCAGTACTTC
once | TRBJ2-2 | TRBV19 | - | CASSNRQGRTGELFF | TGTGCCAGTAGTAATCGGCAGGGCCGGACCGGGGAGCTGTTTTTT
- | TRBJ1-1 | TRBV7-9 | TRBD1 | CASLGGVTGHRKTEAFF | TGTGCCTCCCTAGGTGGGGTGACAGGGCATAGAAAAACTGAAGCTTTCTTT
- | TRBJ1-3 | TRBV25-1 | - | CASSEGRVPGNTIYF | TGTGCCAGCAGTGAAGGTCGGGTGCCTGGAAACACCATATATTTT
- | TRBJ2-4 | TRBV6-2/TRBV6-3 | TRBD2 | CASSYLAGGNKNIQYF | TGTGCCAGCAGTTACCTAGCGGGGGGCAATAAAAACATTCAGTACTTC
- | TRBJ2-6 | TRBV2 | TRBD2 | CASSLTSGGANVLTF | TGTGCCAGCAGTCTCACTAGCGGGGGTGCCAACGTCCTGACTTTC
- | TRBJ2-5 | TRBV7-6 | TRBD2 | CASSLIQPGGETQYF | TGTGCCAGCAGCTTAATCCAGCCGGGAGGGGAGACCCAGTACTTC
- | TRBJ2-5 | TRBV3-1/TRBV3-2 | TRBD2 | CASSQRSGGAETQYF | TGTGCCAGCAGCCAACGTAGCGGGGGGGCAGAGACCCAGTACTTC
- | TRBJ2-3 | TRBV7-9 | - | CASRVGLRGGSDTQYF | TGTGCCAGCAGGGTAGGGCTCAGGGGCGGGTCAGATACGCAGTATTTT
- | TRBJ1-1 | TRBV5-1 | - | CASTRDAGVKEAFF | TGCGCCAGCACCCGGGACGCGGGGGTCAAAGAAGCTTTCTTT
- | TRBJ2-3 | TRBV20-1 | - | CSASQAGKTDTQYF | TGCAGTGCTAGTCAGGCGGGCAAAACAGATACGCAGTATTTT
few | TRBJ1-2 | TRBV6-4 | - | CASSAGSYYGYTF | TGTGCCAGCAGCGCCGGGTCCTATTATGGCTACACCTTC
- | TRBJ2-5 | TRBV18 | TRBD1 | CASSPYRGAQDTQYF | TGTGCCAGCTCACCATACAGGGGCGCGCAAGACACCCAGTACTTC
large | TRBJ1-2 | TRBV2 | - | CASNPGFNYGYTF | TGTGCCAGCAATCCAGGATTTAACTATGGCTACACCTTC
- | TRBJ2-5 | TRBV3-1/TRBV3-2 | - | CASSQASGAETQYF | TGTGCCAGCAGCCAAGCTAGTGGGGCCGAGACCCAGTACTTC
once | TRBJ2-5 | TRBV19 | TRBD1 | CASSTTGVGETQYF | TGTGCCAGTAGTACGACAGGGGTGGGGGAGACCCAGTACTTC
- | TRBJ1-2 | TRBV14 | - | CASSLDSTYGYTF | TGTGCCAGCAGCCTCGACAGCACCTATGGCTACACCTTC
- | TRBJ2-3 | TRBV7-8 | TRBD2 | CASSFQAGGLLDTQYF | TGTGCCAGCAGCTTTCAGGCGGGGGGGCTCCTAGATACGCAGTATTTT
- | TRBJ1-4 | TRBV2 | - | CASSEAGKLFF | TGTGCCAGCAGTGAGGCAGGTAAACTGTTTTTT
- | TRBJ2-5 | TRBV25-1 | - | CASSPNRGMIWETQYF | TGTGCCAGCAGCCCTAACAGAGGGATGATTTGGGAGACCCAGTACTTC
- | TRBJ1-2 | TRBV7-8 | - | CASSFPKTAPNYGYTF | TGTGCCAGCAGCTTCCCTAAGACAGCCCCTAACTATGGCTACACCTTC
- | TRBJ1-1 | TRBV6-1 | TRBD1 | CASSVGLYKTGASKSEAFF | TGTGCCAGCAGTGTAGGGCTCTATAAAACAGGGGCTTCGAAGTCTGAAGCTTTCTTT
- | TRBJ1-1 | TRBV29-1 | TRBD1 | CSVKTGAAFF | TGCAGCGTCAAGACAGGGGCGGCTTTCTTT
- | TRBJ1-5 | TRBV15 | - | CATSRDRQGWQPQHF | TGTGCCACCAGCAGAGATCGCCAGGGATGGCAGCCCCAGCATTTT
- | TRBJ2-5 | TRBV12-3/TRBV12-4 | - | CASSFEETQYF | TGTGCCAGCAGTTTCGAAGAGACCCAGTACTTC
- | TRBJ2-1 | TRBV2 | - | CASSGDGEAEQFF | TGTGCCAGCAGTGGAGACGGTGAGGCGGAGCAGTTCTTC
- | TRBJ2-2 | TRBV7-8 | - | CASSSTRGATGELFF | TGTGCCAGCAGCTCCACCCGTGGGGCCACCGGGGAGCTGTTTTTT
- | TRBJ2-7 | TRBV19 | - | CASNARAGLSYEQYF | TGTGCCAGTAACGCCCGGGCAGGGTTAAGCTACGAGCAGTACTTC
- | TRBJ2-3 | TRBV7-2 | - | CASRGTVGTGGDTQYF | TGTGCCAGCAGGGGGACCGTGGGGACTGGTGGAGATACGCAGTATTTT
- | TRBJ2-1 | TRBV9 | - | CASSERPWGDEQFF | TGTGCCAGCAGCGAACGACCCTGGGGGGATGAGCAGTTCTTC
- | TRBJ2-2 | TRBV7-9 | - | CASSMTGTTGELFF | TGTGCCAGCAGCATGACAGGTACCACCGGGGAGCTGTTTTTT
- | TRBJ2-1 | TRBV10-3 | TRBD2 | CAIRAEAGVRNEQFF | TGTGCCATCAGGGCCGAAGCGGGGGTCCGCAATGAGCAGTTCTTC
once | TRBJ1-1 | TRBV19 | - | CASSIGRVNTEAFF | TGTGCCAGTAGTATAGGACGGGTGAACACTGAAGCTTTCTTT
- | TRBJ2-7 | TRBV6-6 | - | CASAWQGNEQYF | TGTGCCAGCGCTTGGCAGGGGAACGAGCAGTACTTC
- | TRBJ1-1 | TRBV7-9 | - | CASSLAANTEAFF | TGTGCCAGCAGCTTAGCAGCTAACACTGAAGCTTTCTTT
- | TRBJ1-4 | TRBV5-1 | TRBD1 | CASSLTGGYEKLFF | TGCGCCAGCAGCTTGACAGGGGGATATGAAAAACTGTTTTTT
- | TRBJ2-6 | TRBV3-1/TRBV3-2 | TRBD2 | CASSQDLLAVSGANVLTF | TGTGCCAGCAGCCAAGATTTACTAGCGGTATCTGGGGCCAACGTCCTGACTTTC
- | TRBJ2-3 | TRBV4-1 | TRBD2 | CASSQGLQRGRDTQYF | TGCGCCAGCAGCCAAGGCCTTCAGCGGGGGAGGGATACGCAGTATTTT
many | TRBJ1-1 | TRBV5-5 | - | CASSLALGGWTEAFF | TGTGCCAGCAGCTTGGCCCTAGGGGGATGGACTGAAGCTTTCTTT
- | TRBJ1-3 | TRBV12-3/TRBV12-4 | - | CASSQHGNTIYF | TGTGCCAGCAGCCAACACGGAAACACCATATATTTT
- | TRBJ2-1 | TRBV7-2 | TRBD2 | CASSLGTSGNNEQFF | TGTGCCAGCAGCTTAGGGACTAGCGGGAACAATGAGCAGTTCTTC
- | TRBJ2-1 | TRBV7-9 | - | CASSLGQPLTDNEQFF | TGTGCCAGCAGCTTAGGACAGCCGCTGACCGACAATGAGCAGTTCTTC
- | TRBJ2-1 | TRBV29-1 | TRBD2 | CSVEDQLAGWNEQFF | TGCAGCGTTGAAGATCAACTAGCGGGGTGGAATGAGCAGTTCTTC
- | TRBJ1-1 | TRBV28 | TRBD1 | CASGPRLTGGVNTEAFF | TGTGCCAGCGGGCCGCGACTGACAGGGGGTGTAAACACTGAAGCTTTCTTT
- | TRBJ2-2 | TRBV19 | TRBD2 | CASSTGTSGWNTGELFF | TGTGCCAGTAGTACCGGGACTAGCGGGTGGAACACCGGGGAGCTGTTTTTT
- | TRBJ2-1 | TRBV19 | TRBD2 | CASKPGLAGGSNYNEQFF | TGTGCCAGTAAGCCGGGACTAGCGGGGGGATCTAACTACAATGAGCAGTTCTTC
- | TRBJ2-1 | TRBV3-1/TRBV3-2 | TRBD1 | CASSLRGLSSDEQFF | TGTGCCAGCAGCCTAAGGGGGCTGTCTAGTGATGAGCAGTTCTTC
few | TRBJ2-7 | TRBV7-2 | - | CASRHTGNSEQYF | TGTGCCAGCAGACATACAGGGAACTCCGAGCAGTACTTC
- | TRBJ2-3 | TRBV11-3 | TRBD2 | CASSLRTSGTDTQYF | TGTGCCAGCAGCTTAAGAACTAGCGGCACAGATACGCAGTATTTT
- | TRBJ2-6 | TRBV9 | - | CASSARGGANVLTF | TGTGCCAGCAGCGCCAGGGGTGGGGCCAACGTCCTGACTTTC
- | TRBJ1-1 | TRBV30 | TRBD1 | CAWSPRTGGHTEAFF | TGTGCCTGGAGTCCTAGGACAGGGGGCCACACTGAAGCTTTCTTT